Listed below are T cell receptor gamma chains from one sample, sequenced in a study of human gamma delta and Vdelta1 T cells. The antigens of these receptors remain unknown. TCRdb made new clone calls on the PCR reads using CATT. The table lists several thousand gamma-chain clones, around 42% of them singletons. The sample comprised Vdelta1 gamma-delta T cells from blood grown in culture (DOT cells). The receptors were gathered from a human donor in good health. CDR3s include the opening cysteine and the closing phenylalanine or tryptophan.

V gene: TRGV9; CDR3 protein: CALWEVRGKELGKKIKVF
V gene: TRGV2; CDR3 protein: CATWVDLSSDWIKTF
V gene: TRGV2; CDR3 protein: CATWDGDVGIYYKKLF
V gene: TRGV4; CDR3 protein: CATWDGLPPVSYKKLF
V gene: TRGV4; CDR3 protein: CATWDAVRSVKKLF
V gene: TRGV8; CDR3 protein: CATWDGKLF
V gene: TRGV2; CDR3 protein: CATWDGRYYKKLF
V gene: TRGV2; CDR3 protein: CATWDDEYYKKLF
V gene: TRGV3; CDR3 protein: CATWDRPRFYKKLF
V gene: TRGV4; CDR3 protein: CATWDRDYYKKLF
V gene: TRGV2; CDR3 protein: CATWDGLGGWFKIF
V gene: TRGV4; CDR3 protein: CATWDGQYKKLF
V gene: TRGV5; CDR3 protein: CATWDRLSYYKKLF
V gene: TRGV9; CDR3 protein: CALWEVWWKLF
V gene: TRGV2; CDR3 protein: CATLNGSSDWIKTF
V gene: TRGV8; CDR3 protein: CATWDVSSDWIKTF
V gene: TRGV4; CDR3 protein: CATWDGPRKKLF
V gene: TRGV5; CDR3 protein: CATWDPNYYKKLF
V gene: TRGV3; CDR3 protein: CATWEGKVGWIKTF
V gene: TRGV9; CDR3 protein: CALWEPRRDYYKKLF
V gene: TRGV8; CDR3 protein: CATWDSLSSDWIKTF
V gene: TRGV8; CDR3 protein: CATWDSRSSDWIKTF
V gene: TRGV2; CDR3 protein: CATWDGRYKKLF
V gene: TRGV3; CDR3 protein: CATWDRRGGSSDWIKTF
V gene: TRGV5; CDR3 protein: CATWDGGDWIKTF
V gene: TRGV4; CDR3 protein: CATWDGPRGKLF
V gene: TRGV8; CDR3 protein: CATWDDHKKLF
V gene: TRGV2; CDR3 protein: CATWDESNYYKKLF
V gene: TRGV2; CDR3 protein: CATWDRTLGKKLF
V gene: TRGV10; CDR3 protein: CAAWDLGYYKKLF
V gene: TRGV3; CDR3 protein: CATWSLGWHKKLF
V gene: TRGV3; CDR3 protein: CATWDGLYYKKLF
V gene: TRGV9; CDR3 protein: CALWEVHGVFYKKLF
V gene: TRGV3; CDR3 protein: CATWDSFYYKKLF
V gene: TRGV2; CDR3 protein: CATWDGHYYKKLF
V gene: TRGV2; CDR3 protein: CATWDGRSEKLF
V gene: TRGV2; CDR3 protein: CATWDGPYSSDWIKTF
V gene: TRGV9; CDR3 protein: CALWEADNTTGWFKIF
V gene: TRGV3; CDR3 protein: CATWDRPRYKKLF
V gene: TRGV3; CDR3 protein: CATWDSKGFPNYYKKLF
V gene: TRGV10; CDR3 protein: CAAWDRKLF
V gene: TRGV2; CDR3 protein: CATWDGRNYKKLF
V gene: TRGV2; CDR3 protein: CATWDGGDSDWIKTF
V gene: TRGV2; CDR3 protein: CATWDGPGFKKLF
V gene: TRGV5; CDR3 protein: CATWGQRGNTTGWFKIF
V gene: TRGV9; CDR3 protein: CALWERSHYKKLF
V gene: TRGV10; CDR3 protein: CAAISNYYKKLF
V gene: TRGV4; CDR3 protein: CATWDVPFGYKKLF
V gene: TRGV9; CDR3 protein: CALWRKGGYYKKLF
V gene: TRGV9; CDR3 protein: CALWEVSTSNYYKKLF
V gene: TRGV9; CDR3 protein: CALWEPNLHTTGWFKIF
V gene: TRGV9; CDR3 protein: CALWEGRRRAHKKLF
V gene: TRGV2; CDR3 protein: CATWDKDYKKLF
V gene: TRGV3; CDR3 protein: CATWEGGVGSSDWIKTF
V gene: TRGV5; CDR3 protein: CATWDSSYYKKLF
V gene: TRGV8; CDR3 protein: CATWAADGPSSDWIKTF
V gene: TRGV9; CDR3 protein: CALWEAPYYKKLF
V gene: TRGV2; CDR3 protein: CATWDWSASYYKKLF
V gene: TRGV3; CDR3 protein: CATWDRRGYYKKLF